The rows below give T cell receptor beta chains drawn from one sample of a study of shared clonotypes between healthy human individuals. The method was immunoSEQ multiplex PCR; TCRdb's version includes in-frame clones alone and lacks a portion of them. The data contain fewer than 600,000 clones, roughly 79% of them seen just once; the ten biggest clones take up approximately 12%. The sample was PBMCs. Every receptor here comes from a woman aged 40 to 49 in good health. Some clones in this sample may be carry-over from other donors' samples. Both conserved end residues are trimmed from each CDR3.

j_call v_call cdr3_aa
TRBJ2-1 TRBV27 ASKISGAYNEQF
TRBJ1-5 TRBV16 ASSQSNQQPQH
TRBJ2-7 TRBV11-2 ASSLLAGGAYEQY
TRBJ1-1 TRBV2 ASKRGGNTEAF
TRBJ2-1 TRBV4-1 ASSQGLAGAVEQF
TRBJ1-2 TRBV4-1 ASSQEPGVGYGYT
TRBJ1-2 TRBV6-1 ASSIDSIYYGYT
TRBJ2-2 TRBV18 ASSPLLDTGELF
TRBJ1-1 TRBV30 AWRGGYSKNTEAF
TRBJ1-1 TRBV6-6 ASRQGTNTEAF
TRBJ2-7 TRBV18 ASSPSASGSYEQY
TRBJ2-7 TRBV9 ASSFGPTGEQY
TRBJ2-1 TRBV7-3 ASSKEARRDEQF
TRBJ1-3 TRBV7-2 ASSPGGVGRNTIY
. TRBV28 ASSLPGDQGGEQY
TRBJ2-1 TRBV6-5 ASTREGAYNEQF
TRBJ1-2 TRBV28 ASSFGPSQGYT
TRBJ2-3 TRBV7-3 ASSLIASGTSLDTQY
TRBJ2-5 TRBV29-1 SVAGAGGPSRETQY
TRBJ2-7 TRBV27 ASSLSRRLQGYEQY
TRBJ2-2 TRBV15 ATSRDIGPTGELF
TRBJ1-2 TRBV4-3 ASSQDTGTGVGYGYT
TRBJ2-7 TRBV10-3 AISAGQGTVTYEQY
TRBJ2-5 TRBV5-1 ASSSYGQSQETQY
TRBJ2-5 TRBV2 ASTPTAGGVETQY
TRBJ2-7 TRBV7-3 ASSLGTTGGGEQY
TRBJ1-1 TRBV7-7 ASSPGTGKNTEAF
TRBJ1-1 TRBV7-8 ASSLSIKGGTEAF
TRBJ2-5 TRBV2 ASGRTGRWD
TRBJ1-3 TRBV19 ATTLHSGNTIY
TRBJ2-1 TRBV5-1 ASSPGGKDNEQF
TRBJ2-7 TRBV29-1 SPQGGTYEQY
TRBJ2-7 TRBV28 ASSLWPDEQY
TRBJ2-2 TRBV5-4 ASSRGTSGRTGELF
TRBJ1-2 TRBV27 ASSRQGGNYGYT
TRBJ2-2 TRBV6-4 ASSPMNTGELF
TRBJ1-5 TRBV2 ASTWTGNQPQH
TRBJ2-1 TRBV5-1 ASSLDLAGINEQF
TRBJ1-2 TRBV2 ASSPDGNYGYT
TRBJ1-2 TRBV30 ACIEGTDGYT
TRBJ2-7 TRBV2 ASRVGQGSYEQY